These T cell receptor beta chains were read from a single sample in a study of T cell responses to AZD1222 COVID-19 vaccine. TCRdb's table, derived via immunoSEQ multiplex PCR, lists solely in-frame clones and lacks some. The sample holds some 280,000 clones, almost 95% seen once. The sequencing used peripheral blood, collected 28 days after the second AZD1222 dose. These receptors were obtained from an adult who received the AZD1222 COVID-19 vaccine. CDR3s include the opening cysteine and the closing phenylalanine or tryptophan. A D gene is named only where the DNA matches it firmly. Only part of the rows carry a size: once, few, many, or a class if the clone is expanded.

J gene	CDR3 length	clone size	D gene	V gene	CDR3 protein	CDR3 DNA
TRBJ2-1	17	NA	TRBD2	TRBV9	CASSQTGRLAGVNEQFF	TGTGCCAGCAGCCAAACAGGGCGACTAGCGGGAGTCAATGAGCAGTTCTTC
TRBJ2-1	11	NA	NA	TRBV6-6	CASQTGREQFF	TGTGCCAGCCAGACAGGGAGGGAGCAGTTCTTC
TRBJ1-2	13	NA	NA	TRBV19	CATRPGVLYGYTF	TGTGCCACTCGTCCGGGGGTCTTATATGGCTACACCTTC
TRBJ2-2	16	NA	NA	TRBV7-2	CASSLAGGAPTGELFF	TGTGCCAGCAGCTTAGCGGGTGGGGCGCCCACCGGGGAGCTGTTTTTT
TRBJ1-5	12	once	NA	TRBV7-2	CASSLNLQPQHF	TGTGCCAGCAGCTTAAACCTTCAGCCCCAGCATTTT
TRBJ2-4	16	NA	TRBD1	TRBV6-5	CASSYSRQGSKNIQYF	TGTGCCAGCAGTTACTCAAGACAGGGGTCCAAAAACATTCAGTACTTC
TRBJ2-7	15	NA	NA	TRBV6-2/TRBV6-3	CASSYSKLWRDEQYF	TGTGCCAGCAGTTACTCGAAACTGTGGCGAGACGAGCAGTACTTC
TRBJ1-2	16	NA	NA	TRBV11-2	CASRLNRGVGNYGYTF	TGTGCCAGCAGGCTAAATCGGGGGGTGGGGAACTATGGCTACACCTTC
TRBJ2-7	13	NA	NA	TRBV28	CASSWVAGYEQYF	TGTGCCAGCAGTTGGGTAGCCGGGTACGAGCAGTACTTC
TRBJ1-5	14	once	NA	TRBV27	CASIGTNSNQPQHF	TGTGCCAGCATAGGGACAAATAGCAATCAGCCCCAGCATTTT
TRBJ2-7	14	NA	NA	TRBV5-4	CASSLRPGVYEQYF	TGTGCCAGCAGCTTGCGTCCCGGGGTCTACGAGCAGTACTTC
TRBJ2-2	20	once	TRBD1	TRBV5-4	CASSLVTGGFGGRGAGELFF	TGTGCCAGCAGCTTGGTAACAGGGGGCTTCGGCGGGAGAGGCGCCGGGGAGCTGTTTTTT
TRBJ2-7	12	once	NA	TRBV24-1	CATSDPGYEQYF	TGTGCCACCAGTGACCCCGGCTACGAGCAGTACTTC
TRBJ1-2	16	NA	NA	TRBV4-1	CASSQPTGSTNYGYTF	TGCGCCAGCAGCCAGCCAACCGGGTCTACTAACTATGGCTACACCTTC
TRBJ2-3	15	once	TRBD2	TRBV19	CASSNLAGNTDTQYF	TGTGCCAGTTCAAACCTAGCGGGGAACACAGATACGCAGTATTTT
TRBJ2-1	15	NA	NA	TRBV28	CASSPWSGGQDEQFF	TGTGCCAGCAGCCCCTGGAGCGGGGGACAGGATGAGCAGTTCTTC
TRBJ2-3	13	NA	NA	TRBV27	CASSRTREDTQYF	TGTGCCAGCAGCAGGACTCGAGAAGATACGCAGTATTTT
TRBJ2-7	11	NA	TRBD2	TRBV6-5	CASSWGGEQYF	TGTGCCAGCAGTTGGGGGGGCGAGCAGTACTTC
TRBJ1-1	18	NA	NA	TRBV27	CASTTGWQGPGIITEAFF	TGTGCCAGCACCACTGGGTGGCAGGGGCCCGGAATCATCACTGAAGCTTTCTTT
TRBJ2-7	13	once	NA	TRBV7-2	CASSLDSSYEQYF	TGTGCCAGCAGCCTGGACAGCTCCTACGAGCAGTACTTC
TRBJ1-4	15	NA	NA	TRBV6-6	CASRYSVAGSEKLFF	TGTGCCAGCAGATATAGTGTGGCAGGGAGTGAAAAACTGTTTTTT
TRBJ1-6	16	once	NA	TRBV5-1	CASSLESAVNNSPLHF	TGCGCCAGCAGCTTGGAATCGGCAGTTAATAATTCACCCCTCCACTTT
TRBJ1-1	14	NA	NA	TRBV19	CASRGSRRVPEAFF	TGTGCCAGCAGAGGATCGCGAAGGGTACCTGAAGCTTTCTTT
TRBJ1-4	16	NA	NA	TRBV4-3	CASSQDKGPRNEKLFF	TGCGCCAGCAGCCAAGATAAGGGGCCTAGGAATGAAAAACTGTTTTTT
TRBJ2-7	14	NA	TRBD1	TRBV28	CASSLGTGKHEQYF	TGTGCCAGCAGTTTAGGGACAGGGAAACACGAGCAGTACTTC
TRBJ1-2	16	NA	NA	TRBV7-2	CASSFQGGGSGGGYTF	TGTGCCAGCAGCTTCCAGGGCGGAGGGAGTGGAGGGGGCTACACCTTC
TRBJ1-1	13	NA	NA	TRBV5-6	CASSWGGGTEAFF	TGTGCCAGCAGTTGGGGAGGGGGAACTGAAGCTTTCTTT
TRBJ1-2	11	NA	NA	TRBV28	CASRSTVWYTF	TGTGCCAGCAGAAGTACGGTATGGTACACCTTC
TRBJ2-7	15	NA	NA	TRBV27	CASSITSTGRYEQYF	TGTGCCAGCAGTATAACCTCGACAGGGAGGTACGAGCAGTACTTC
TRBJ2-3	15	NA	TRBD1	TRBV6-6	CASREGTGFTDTQYF	TGTGCCAGCAGAGAAGGGACAGGCTTCACAGATACGCAGTATTTT
TRBJ1-1	17	NA	TRBD1	TRBV4-1	CASSQLGQGEGNTEAFF	TGCGCCAGCAGCCAACTCGGACAGGGAGAAGGGAACACTGAAGCTTTCTTT
TRBJ2-1	14	NA	TRBD2	TRBV2	CASRGTSDYNEQFF	TGTGCCAGCAGGGGGACTAGCGACTACAATGAGCAGTTCTTC
TRBJ2-7	16	NA	TRBD2	TRBV6-8	CASSYPGLAGVYEQYF	TGTGCCAGCAGTTACCCAGGACTAGCGGGAGTGTACGAGCAGTACTTC
TRBJ1-1	14	NA	NA	TRBV10-3	CAISESWKNTEAFF	TGTGCCATCAGTGAGTCTTGGAAGAACACTGAAGCTTTCTTT
TRBJ2-1	15	NA	TRBD2	TRBV4-3	CASSQEGLADNEQFF	TGCGCCAGCAGCCAAGAGGGGCTAGCGGACAATGAGCAGTTCTTC
TRBJ2-5	11	NA	NA	TRBV7-2	CASKSLETQYF	TGTGCCAGCAAATCACTCGAGACCCAGTACTTC
TRBJ2-3	16	NA	NA	TRBV6-1	CASSAGSGRGTDTQYF	TGTGCCAGCAGTGCGGGATCCGGCAGGGGCACAGATACGCAGTATTTT
TRBJ2-7	13	NA	NA	TRBV2	CASKRGDRYEQYF	TGTGCCAGCAAGAGGGGTGATCGCTACGAGCAGTACTTC
TRBJ1-1	13	NA	NA	TRBV7-3	CASSLNRDTEAFF	TGTGCCAGCAGCTTAAACAGGGACACTGAAGCTTTCTTT
TRBJ1-1	12	NA	NA	TRBV5-1	CASSLGDNEAFF	TGCGCCAGCAGCTTGGGGGACAATGAAGCTTTCTTT
TRBJ2-3	15	NA	NA	TRBV19	CASSMGQGGTDTQYF	TGTGCCAGTAGTATGGGGCAGGGAGGAACAGATACGCAGTATTTT
TRBJ1-1	13	NA	NA	TRBV12-3/TRBV12-4	CASTPRWGTEAFF	TGTGCCAGCACCCCCCGGTGGGGCACTGAAGCTTTCTTT
TRBJ2-7	13	NA	NA	TRBV15	CATSRLVSSEQYF	TGTGCCACCAGCAGATTGGTAAGCTCCGAGCAGTACTTC
TRBJ1-2	17	NA	NA	TRBV28	CASSLSIGNDGGYGYTF	TGTGCCAGCAGTTTATCGATTGGGAACGACGGCGGGTATGGCTACACCTTC
TRBJ2-5	15	NA	TRBD1	TRBV6-5	CASSYKRGQRETQYF	TGTGCCAGCAGTTACAAGAGGGGGCAGAGGGAGACCCAGTACTTC
TRBJ1-4	14	NA	NA	TRBV5-1	CASSLGAQNEKLFF	TGCGCCAGCAGCTTAGGGGCACAGAATGAAAAACTGTTTTTT
TRBJ2-7	12	NA	TRBD1	TRBV5-6	CASSRGPGEQYF	TGTGCCAGCAGCAGGGGGCCCGGAGAGCAGTACTTC
TRBJ1-1	16	NA	TRBD1	TRBV3-1/TRBV3-2	CASSPKIGGADTEAFF	TGTGCCAGCAGCCCGAAGATAGGGGGCGCGGACACTGAAGCTTTCTTT
TRBJ1-2	11	NA	NA	TRBV7-9	CASSLGGGYTF	TGTGCCAGCAGCTTAGGGGGTGGCTACACCTTC
TRBJ1-6	15	NA	NA	TRBV3-1/TRBV3-2	CASSQTGRYNSPLHF	TGTGCCAGCAGCCAGACCGGACGGTATAATTCACCCCTCCACTTT
TRBJ2-3	15	NA	NA	TRBV3-1/TRBV3-2	CASSQLSGTRDTQYF	TGTGCCAGCAGCCAACTTTCGGGAACCAGAGATACGCAGTATTTT
TRBJ2-7	15	NA	TRBD2	TRBV5-1	CASSFSGTNSYEQYF	TGCGCCAGCAGCTTTTCCGGGACTAACTCCTACGAGCAGTACTTC
TRBJ2-7	16	NA	NA	TRBV11-2	CASSLVGGIGPYEQYF	TGTGCCAGCAGCTTAGTCGGAGGGATCGGCCCCTACGAGCAGTACTTC
TRBJ2-7	13	NA	NA	TRBV27	CASSLSKGTEQYF	TGTGCCAGCAGTTTATCAAAGGGAACGGAGCAGTACTTC
TRBJ1-1	12	NA	TRBD1	TRBV29-1	CSVYRGNTEAFF	TGCAGCGTTTACAGGGGAAACACTGAAGCTTTCTTT
TRBJ2-3	15	NA	TRBD1	TRBV6-5	CASSPATGGTDTQYF	TGTGCCAGCAGTCCAGCTACAGGGGGCACAGATACGCAGTATTTT
TRBJ1-2	13	once	NA	TRBV7-2	CASSLGEGYGYTF	TGTGCCAGCAGCTTGGGGGAAGGCTATGGCTACACCTTC
TRBJ1-5	15	NA	NA	TRBV28	CASSWARRGSQPQHF	TGTGCCAGCAGTTGGGCCCGCAGGGGAAGTCAGCCCCAGCATTTT